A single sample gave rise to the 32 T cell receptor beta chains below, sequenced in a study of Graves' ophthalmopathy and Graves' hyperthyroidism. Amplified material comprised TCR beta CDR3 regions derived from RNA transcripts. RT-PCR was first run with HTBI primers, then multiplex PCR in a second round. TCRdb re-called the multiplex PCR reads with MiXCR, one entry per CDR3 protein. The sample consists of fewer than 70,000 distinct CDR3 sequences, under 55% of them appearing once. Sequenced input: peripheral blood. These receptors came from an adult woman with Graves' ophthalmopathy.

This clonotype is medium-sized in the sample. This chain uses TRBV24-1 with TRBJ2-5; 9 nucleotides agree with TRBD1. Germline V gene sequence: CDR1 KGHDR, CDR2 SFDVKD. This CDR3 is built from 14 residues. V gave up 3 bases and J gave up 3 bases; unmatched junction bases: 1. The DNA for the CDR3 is TGTGCCACCAGTGATAGGACAGGGGAAGAGACCCAGTACTTC. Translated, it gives CATSDRTGEETQYF.

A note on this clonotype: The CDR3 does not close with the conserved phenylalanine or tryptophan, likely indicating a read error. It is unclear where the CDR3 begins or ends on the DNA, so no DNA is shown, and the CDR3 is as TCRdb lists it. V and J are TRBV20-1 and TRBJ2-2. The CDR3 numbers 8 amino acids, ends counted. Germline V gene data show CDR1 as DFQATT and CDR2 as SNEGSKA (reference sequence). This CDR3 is CSARSHLQ.

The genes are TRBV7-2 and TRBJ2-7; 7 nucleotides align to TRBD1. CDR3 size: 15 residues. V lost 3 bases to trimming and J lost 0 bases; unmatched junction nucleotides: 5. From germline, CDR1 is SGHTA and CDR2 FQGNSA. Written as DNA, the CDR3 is TGTGCCAGCAGCTTGGCGACAGGGAGCTCCTACGAGCAGTACTTC. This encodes CASSLATGSSYEQYF.

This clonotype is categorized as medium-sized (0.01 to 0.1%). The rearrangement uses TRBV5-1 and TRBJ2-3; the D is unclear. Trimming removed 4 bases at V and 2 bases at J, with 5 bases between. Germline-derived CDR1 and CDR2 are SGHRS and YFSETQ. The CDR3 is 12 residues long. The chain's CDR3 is CASSLNTDTQYF. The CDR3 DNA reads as TGCGCCAGCAGCCTCAACACAGATACGCAGTATTTT.

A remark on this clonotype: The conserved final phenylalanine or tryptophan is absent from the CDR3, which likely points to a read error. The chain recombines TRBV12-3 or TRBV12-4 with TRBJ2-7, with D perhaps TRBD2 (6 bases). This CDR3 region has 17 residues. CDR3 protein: CASSVAKGRESLREQYC. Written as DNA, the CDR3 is TGTGCCAGCAGTGTAGCTAAGGGACGGGAGAGCCTTCGCGAGCAGTACTGC.

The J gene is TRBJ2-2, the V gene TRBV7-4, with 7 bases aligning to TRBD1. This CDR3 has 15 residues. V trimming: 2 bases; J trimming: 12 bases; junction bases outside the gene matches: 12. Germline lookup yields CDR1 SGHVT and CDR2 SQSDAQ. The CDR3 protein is CASSLLGGGALKLFF. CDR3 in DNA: TGTGCCAGCAGCTTATTAGGGGGCGGCGCACTGAAGCTGTTTTTT.

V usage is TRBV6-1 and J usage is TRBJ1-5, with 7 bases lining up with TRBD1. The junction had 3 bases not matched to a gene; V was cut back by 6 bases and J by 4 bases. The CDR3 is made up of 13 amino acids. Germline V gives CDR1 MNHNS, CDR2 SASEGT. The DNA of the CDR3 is TGTGCCAGCAGCGTACAGGGGAATCAGCCCCAGCATTTT. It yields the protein CASSVQGNQPQHF.

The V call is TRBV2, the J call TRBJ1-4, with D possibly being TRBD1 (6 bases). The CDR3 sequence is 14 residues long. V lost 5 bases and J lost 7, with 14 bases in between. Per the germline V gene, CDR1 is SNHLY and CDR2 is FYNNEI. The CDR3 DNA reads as TGTGCCAGCAGTTTCAGGGGAGTGGGTGAAAAACTGTTTTTT. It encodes CASSFRGVGEKLFF.

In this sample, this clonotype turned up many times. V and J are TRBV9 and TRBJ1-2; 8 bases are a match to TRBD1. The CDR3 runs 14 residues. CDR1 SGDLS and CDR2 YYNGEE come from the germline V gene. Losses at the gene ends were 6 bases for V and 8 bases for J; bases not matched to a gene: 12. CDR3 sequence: CASNTGQALWGYTF. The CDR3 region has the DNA TGTGCCAGCAACACGGGACAGGCTCTATGGGGCTACACCTTC.

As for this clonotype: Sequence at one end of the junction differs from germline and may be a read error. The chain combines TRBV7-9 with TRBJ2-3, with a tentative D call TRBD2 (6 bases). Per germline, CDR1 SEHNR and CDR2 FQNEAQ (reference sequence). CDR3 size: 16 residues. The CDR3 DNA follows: TGTGCCAGCGGCTTAGCGGACGGACCTGGCACAGATACGCAGTATTTT. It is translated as CASGLADGPGTDTQYF. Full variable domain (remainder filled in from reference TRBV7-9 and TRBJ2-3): DTGVSQNPRHKITKRGQNVTFRCDPISEHNRLYWYRQTLGQGPEFLTYFQNEAQLEKSRLLSDRFSAERPKGSFSTLEIQRTEQGDSAMYLCASGLADGPGTDTQYFGPGTRLTVL.

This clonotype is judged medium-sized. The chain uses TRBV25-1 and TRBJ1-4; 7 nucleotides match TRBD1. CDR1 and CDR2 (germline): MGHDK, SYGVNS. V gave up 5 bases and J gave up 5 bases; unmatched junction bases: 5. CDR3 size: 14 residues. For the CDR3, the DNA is TGTGCCAGCAGTCGTGACAGGGTAAATGAAAAACTGTTTTTT. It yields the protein CASSRDRVNEKLFF.

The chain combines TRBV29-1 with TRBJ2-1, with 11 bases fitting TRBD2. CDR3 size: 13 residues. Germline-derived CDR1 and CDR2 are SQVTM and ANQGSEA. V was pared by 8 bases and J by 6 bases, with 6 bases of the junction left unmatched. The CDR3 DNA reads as TGCAGCAGTAGGACTAGCGGGCCCAATGAGCAGTTCTTC. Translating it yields CSSRTSGPNEQFF.

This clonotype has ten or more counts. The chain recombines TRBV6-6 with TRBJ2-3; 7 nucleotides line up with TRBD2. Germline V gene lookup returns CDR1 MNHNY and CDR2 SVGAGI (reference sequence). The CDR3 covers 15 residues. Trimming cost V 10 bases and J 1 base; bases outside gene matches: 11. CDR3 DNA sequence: TGTGCCACCACCAGCCTAGCGGAGGGCACAGATACGCAGTATTTT. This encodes CATTSLAEGTDTQYF.

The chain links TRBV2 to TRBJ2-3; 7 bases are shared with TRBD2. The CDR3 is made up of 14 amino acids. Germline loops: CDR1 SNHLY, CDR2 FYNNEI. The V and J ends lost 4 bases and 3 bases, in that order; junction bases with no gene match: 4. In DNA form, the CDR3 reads TGTGCCAGCAGTGGGCTAGCGGAGACAGATACGCAGTATTTT. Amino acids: CASSGLAETDTQYF.

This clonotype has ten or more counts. The CDR3 bases are TGCAGTGCTAAAGGACAGGGGGCTTGGACTGAAGCTTTCTTT. This translates into CSAKGQGAWTEAFF. This chain uses TRBV20-1 with TRBJ1-1; 11 positions agree with TRBD1. The V gene's germline CDR1 is DFQATT and CDR2 SNEGSKA (reference sequence). The V and J ends lost 4 bases and 5 bases, in that order; junction bases with no gene match: 6. The CDR3 totals 14 residues.

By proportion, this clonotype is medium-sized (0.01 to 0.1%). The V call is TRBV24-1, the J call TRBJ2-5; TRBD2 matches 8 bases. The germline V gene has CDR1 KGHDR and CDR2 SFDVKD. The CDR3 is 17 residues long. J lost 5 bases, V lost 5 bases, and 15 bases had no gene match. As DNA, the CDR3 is TGTGCCACCAGTGTCCCTAAGGGGGGACTAGGAGTCGAGACCCAGTACTTC. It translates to CATSVPKGGLGVETQYF.

The CDR3 DNA sequence: TGTGCCACCAAGGAACAGGGCTCTGGAAACACCATATATTTT. Translated, it gives CATKEQGSGNTIYF. The V call is TRBV6-5, the J call TRBJ1-3; TRBD1 is a possible D gene (6 bases). The CDR3 is 14 amino acids. The V gene lost 10 bases and the J gene lost 0 bases, with 13 bases spanning the gap. CDR1 MNHEY and CDR2 SVGAGI come from the germline V gene.

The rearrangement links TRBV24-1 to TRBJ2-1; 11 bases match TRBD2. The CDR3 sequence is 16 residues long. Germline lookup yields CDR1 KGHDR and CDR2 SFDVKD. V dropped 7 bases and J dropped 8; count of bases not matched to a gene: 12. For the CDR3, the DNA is TGTGCCACCAGCGCGTTACTAGCGGGAGACCCCGATGAGCAGTTCTTC. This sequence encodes CATSALLAGDPDEQFF.

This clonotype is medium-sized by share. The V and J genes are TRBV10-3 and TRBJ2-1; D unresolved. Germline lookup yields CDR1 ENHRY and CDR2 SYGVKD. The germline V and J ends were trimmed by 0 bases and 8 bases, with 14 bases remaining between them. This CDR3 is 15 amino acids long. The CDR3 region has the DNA TGTGCCATCAGTGAGTCTAGTCATATCCTCGATGAGCAGTTCTTC. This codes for CAISESSHILDEQFF.

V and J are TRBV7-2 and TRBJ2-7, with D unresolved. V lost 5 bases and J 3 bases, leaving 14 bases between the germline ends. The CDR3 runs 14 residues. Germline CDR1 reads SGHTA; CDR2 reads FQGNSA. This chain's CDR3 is CASSPLVWNYEQYF. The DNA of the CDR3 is TGTGCCAGCAGCCCCTTAGTGTGGAACTACGAGCAGTACTTC. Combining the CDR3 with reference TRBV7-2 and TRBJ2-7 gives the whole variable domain GAGVSQSPSNKVTEKGKDVELRCDPISGHTALYWYRQSLGQGLEFLIYFQGNSAPDKSGLPSDRFSAERTGGSVSTLTIQRTQQEDSAVYLCASSPLVWNYEQYFGPGTRLTVT.

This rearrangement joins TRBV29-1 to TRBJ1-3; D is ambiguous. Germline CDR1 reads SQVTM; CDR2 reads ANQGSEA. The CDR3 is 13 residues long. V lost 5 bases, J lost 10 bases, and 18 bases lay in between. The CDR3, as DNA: TGCAGCGTTACCCTGGGCCAACCCCGGACCATATATTTT. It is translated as CSVTLGQPRTIYF. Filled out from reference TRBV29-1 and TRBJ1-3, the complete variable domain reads SAVISQKPSRDICQRGTSLTIQCQVDSQVTMMFWYRQQPGQSLTLIATANQGSEATYESGFVIDKFPISRPNLTFSTLTVSNMSPEDSSIYLCSVTLGQPRTIYFGEGSWLTVV.

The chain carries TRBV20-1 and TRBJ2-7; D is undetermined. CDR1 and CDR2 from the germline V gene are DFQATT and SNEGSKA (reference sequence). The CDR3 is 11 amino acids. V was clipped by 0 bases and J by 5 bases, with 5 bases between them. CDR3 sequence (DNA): TGCAGTGCTAGAGATAACCACGAGCAGTACTTC. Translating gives CSARDNHEQYF.

The CDR3 loop reads CASSDINEKLFF. Here the CDR3 DNA reads TGTGCCAGCAGCGATATCAATGAAAAACTGTTTTTT. The chain couples TRBV7-9 to TRBJ1-4; D is undetermined. V shed 5 bases and J shed 5 bases, with 6 bases lying between them. The CDR3 consists of 12 residues. Germline V lookup: CDR1 SEHNR, CDR2 FQNEAQ (reference sequence). Together with reference TRBV7-9 and TRBJ1-4, the CDR3 gives the full variable domain: DTGVSQNPRHKITKRGQNVTFRCDPISEHNRLYWYRQTLGQGPEFLTYFQNEAQLEKSRLLSDRFSAERPKGSFSTLEIQRTEQGDSAMYLCASSDINEKLFFGSGTQLSVL.

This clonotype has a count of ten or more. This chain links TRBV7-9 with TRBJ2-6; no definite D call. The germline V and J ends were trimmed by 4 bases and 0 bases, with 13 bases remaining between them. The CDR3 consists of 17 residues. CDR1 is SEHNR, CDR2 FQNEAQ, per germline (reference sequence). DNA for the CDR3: TGTGCCAGCAGCTCCCCCGGGCCCAGCTCTGGGGCCAACGTCCTGACTTTC. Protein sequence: CASSSPGPSSGANVLTF.

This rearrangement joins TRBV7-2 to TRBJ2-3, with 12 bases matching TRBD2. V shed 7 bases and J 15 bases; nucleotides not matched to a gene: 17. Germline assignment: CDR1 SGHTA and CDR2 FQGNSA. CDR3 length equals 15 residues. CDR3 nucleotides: TGTGCCAGCATCAGAGGATCTAGCGGGAGGGCCGCTTTCTATTTT. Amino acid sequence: CASIRGSSGRAAFYF.

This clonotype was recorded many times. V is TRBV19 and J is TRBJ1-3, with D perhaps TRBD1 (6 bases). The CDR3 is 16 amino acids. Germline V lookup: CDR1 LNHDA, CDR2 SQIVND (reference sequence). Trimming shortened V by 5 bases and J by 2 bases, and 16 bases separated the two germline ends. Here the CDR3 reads CASSFIPQGTGNTIYF. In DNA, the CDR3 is TGTGCCAGTAGTTTCATCCCACAGGGAACTGGAAACACCATATATTTT. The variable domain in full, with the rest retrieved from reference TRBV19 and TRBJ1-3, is DGGITQSPKYLFRKEGQNVTLSCEQNLNHDAMYWYRQDPGQGLRLIYYSQIVNDFQKGDIAEGYSVSREKKESFPLTVTSAQKNPTAFYLCASSFIPQGTGNTIYFGEGSWLTVV.

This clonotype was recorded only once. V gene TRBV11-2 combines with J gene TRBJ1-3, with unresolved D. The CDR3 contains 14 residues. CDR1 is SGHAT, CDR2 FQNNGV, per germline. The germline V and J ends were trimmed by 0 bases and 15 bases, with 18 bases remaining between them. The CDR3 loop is CASSLERWGNTAYF. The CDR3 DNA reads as TGTGCCAGCAGCTTAGAACGATGGGGAAACACCGCATATTTT.

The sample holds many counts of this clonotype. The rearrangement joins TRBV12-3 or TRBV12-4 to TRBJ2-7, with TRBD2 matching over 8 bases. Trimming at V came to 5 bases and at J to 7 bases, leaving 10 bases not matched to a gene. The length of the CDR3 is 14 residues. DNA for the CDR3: TGTGCCAGCAGTCGGGAGGGGGGAGCAGGGGAGCAGTACTTC. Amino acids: CASSREGGAGEQYF.

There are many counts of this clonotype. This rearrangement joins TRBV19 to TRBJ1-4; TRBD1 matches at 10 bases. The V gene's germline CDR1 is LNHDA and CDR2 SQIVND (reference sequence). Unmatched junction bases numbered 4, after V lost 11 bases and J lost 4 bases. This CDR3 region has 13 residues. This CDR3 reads CASRDRGNEKLFF. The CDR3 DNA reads TGTGCCTCCCGGGACAGGGGTAATGAAAAACTGTTTTTT.

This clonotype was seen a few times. The DNA for the CDR3 is TGTGCCAGCTCACCCGGACTAGCGGGAGGTAGCACCTACAATGAGCAGTTCTTC. Protein product: CASSPGLAGGSTYNEQFF. J is TRBJ2-1 and V is TRBV18; 14 nucleotides align to TRBD2. V dropped 3 bases and J dropped 2; count of bases not matched to a gene: 6. The CDR3 length is 18 residues. Looked up from germline, CDR1 is KGHSH and CDR2 is LQKENI.

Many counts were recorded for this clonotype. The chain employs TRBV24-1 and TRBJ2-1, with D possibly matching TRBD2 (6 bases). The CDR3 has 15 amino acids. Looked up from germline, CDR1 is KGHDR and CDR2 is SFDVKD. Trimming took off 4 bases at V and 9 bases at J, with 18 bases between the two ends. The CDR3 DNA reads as TGTGCCACCAGTGACTCTGGGGTTACCGGGGGTGAGCAGTTCTTC. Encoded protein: CATSDSGVTGGEQFF.

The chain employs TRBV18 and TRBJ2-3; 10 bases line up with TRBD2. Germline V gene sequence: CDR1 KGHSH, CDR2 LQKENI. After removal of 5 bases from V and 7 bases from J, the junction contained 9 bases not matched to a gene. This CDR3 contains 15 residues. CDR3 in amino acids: CASSSGAGGLNTQYF. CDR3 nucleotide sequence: TGTGCCAGCTCATCAGGAGCGGGAGGGCTAAATACGCAGTATTTT.